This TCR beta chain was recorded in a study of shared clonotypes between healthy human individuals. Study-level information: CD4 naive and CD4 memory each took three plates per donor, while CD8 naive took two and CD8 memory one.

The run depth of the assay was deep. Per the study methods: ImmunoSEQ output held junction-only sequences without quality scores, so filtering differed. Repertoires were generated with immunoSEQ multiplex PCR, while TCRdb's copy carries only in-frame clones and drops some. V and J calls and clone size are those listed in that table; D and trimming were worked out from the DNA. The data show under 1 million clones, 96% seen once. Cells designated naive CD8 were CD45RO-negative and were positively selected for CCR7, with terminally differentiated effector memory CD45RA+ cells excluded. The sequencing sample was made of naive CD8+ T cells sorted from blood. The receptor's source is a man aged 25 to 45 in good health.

CDR3 DNA sequence: TGCAGCGTTGAAGATAGTAGCGGCACCGGGGAGCTGTTTTTT. The encoded protein is CSVEDSSGTGELFF. The chain links TRBV29-1 to TRBJ2-2; tentatively, D is TRBD2 (6 bases). V lost 0 bases and J lost 4, with 9 bases in between. This CDR3 comprises 14 residues. Germline CDR1 reads SQVTM; CDR2 reads ANQGSEA.